These 12 T cell receptor beta chains share one sample of origin, sequenced in a study of blood T cells in healthy people across ages. Sample-barcoded 5' priming and a J-beta primer mix drove a second PCR of roughly 7 to 11 cycles. TCRdb re-called the 5' RACE reads through MiXCR, storing one row per CDR3 protein. This table holds some 850,000 distinct CDR3 sequences, 20% to 30% found once. These data were likewise used in another study, on T cells of mothers and their children.

The sample comprised blood. The receptors were gathered from a boy between 10 and 17 years old in good health.

This clonotype turned up a few times. Here the CDR3 reads CASSLAGDPLSSYNEQFF. CDR3 sequence (DNA): TGCGCCAGCAGCTTGGCCGGGGACCCACTTAGCTCCTACAATGAGCAGTTCTTC. The V gene is TRBV5-1, the J gene TRBJ2-1; D tentatively fits TRBD1 or TRBD2 (5 bases each). The CDR3 totals 18 residues. Germline CDR1 SGHRS, CDR2 YFSETQ. With 0 bases removed from V and 0 bases from J, the gap between germline ends came to 16 bases.

J is TRBJ2-5 and V is TRBV20-1; 10 bases line up with TRBD1. There are 15 residues in the CDR3. Looked up from germline, CDR1 is DFQATT and CDR2 is SNEGSKA (reference sequence). V shed 5 bases and J 5 bases; nucleotides not matched to a gene: 11. The CDR3 DNA is TGCAGTGCTTCACAACCTCGGACAGGGGGGGAGACCCAGTACTTC. This translates into CSASQPRTGGETQYF.

This chain connects TRBV10-1 to TRBJ2-2, with 7 bases identical to TRBD1. CDR1 is WNHNN and CDR2 is SYGVQD in the germline V gene (reference sequence). The CDR3 consists of 15 residues. The ends lost 3 bases at V and 5 bases at J; junction bases unmatched: 6. CDR3: CASSDLDRETGELFF. In DNA, the CDR3 is TGCGCCAGCAGTGATCTAGACAGGGAGACCGGGGAGCTGTTTTTT.

The rearrangement joins TRBV6-1 to TRBJ1-6, with 7 bases that match TRBD1. This CDR3 comprises 14 residues. From germline, CDR1 is MNHNS and CDR2 SASEGT. V was pared by 6 bases and J by 8 bases, with 7 bases of the junction left unmatched. The chain's CDR3 is CASRPPGQYSPLHF. DNA of the CDR3: TGTGCCAGCAGGCCTCCGGGACAGTATTCACCCCTCCACTTT.

This clonotype was recorded a few times. The rearrangement joins TRBV5-5 to TRBJ1-5; perhaps TRBD1 as D (6 bases). V lost 2 bases, J lost 3 bases, and 12 bases lay in between. CDR3 length: 15 residues. CDR1 is SGHKS, CDR2 YYEKEE, per germline (reference sequence). The CDR3 region has the DNA TGTGCCAGCAGCTTCGGGGGCATCGACAATCAGCCCCAGCATTTT. Amino acid sequence: CASSFGGIDNQPQHF.

This chain links TRBV13 with TRBJ2-1; TRBD2 matches 8 bases. This CDR3 has 18 residues. V shed 3 bases and J 1 base; nucleotides not matched to a gene: 11. Germline V CDR1 and CDR2: PRHDT, FYEKMQ (reference sequence). DNA for the CDR3: TGTGCCAGCAGCTTGGGGGGGGTAGCGGGGCGATCCTACAATGAGCAGTTCTTC. Protein: CASSLGGVAGRSYNEQFF.

The CDR3, as DNA: TGCAGTGCTAGAGAGAGGGGGCGCGAGGGCTCCTACAATGAGCAGTTCTTC. It translates to CSARERGREGSYNEQFF. V and J are TRBV20-1 and TRBJ2-1, with 7 bases lining up with TRBD1. The CDR3 totals 17 residues. CDR1 is DFQATT and CDR2 is SNEGSKA in the germline V gene (reference sequence). Trimming cost V 0 bases and J 0 bases; bases outside gene matches: 8.

The V call is TRBV28, the J call TRBJ1-2, with unresolved D. The V end was cut by 4 bases, the J end by 8 bases, with 14 bases between. There are 13 residues in the CDR3. The germline CDR1 and CDR2 sequences are MDHEN and SYDVKM. The CDR3 loop reads CASSSRVREGYTF. Written as DNA, the CDR3 is TGTGCCAGCAGTTCCCGTGTTAGGGAGGGCTACACCTTC.

The chain recombines TRBV29-1 with TRBJ2-1; D is uncertain. Germline loops: CDR1 SQVTM, CDR2 ANQGSEA. Trimming removed 2 bases from V and 2 bases from J, with 13 bases in between. This CDR3 is 15 amino acids long. CDR3 region: CSVENWGSPYNEQFF. The CDR3 DNA reads as TGCAGCGTTGAAAACTGGGGATCCCCCTACAATGAGCAGTTCTTC.

The gene calls are TRBV7-6 and TRBJ2-5; the D call may be TRBD1 or TRBD2 (5 bases each). This CDR3 has 14 residues. Germline lookup yields CDR1 SGHVS and CDR2 FNYEAQ. Trimming took off 3 bases at V and 5 bases at J, with 13 bases between the two ends. CDR3: CASSLGDAGETQYF. CDR3 nucleotides: TGTGCCAGCAGCTTGGGGGATGCCGGGGAGACCCAGTACTTC. Full variable domain (missing parts from reference TRBV7-6 and TRBJ2-5): GAGVSQSPRYKVTKRGQDVALRCDPISGHVSLYWYRQALGQGPEFLTYFNYEAQQDKSGLPNDRFSAERPEGSISTLTIQRTEQRDSAMYRCASSLGDAGETQYFGPGTRLLVL.

The DNA of the CDR3 is TGTGCCAGCAGCCTCCTAGCGTTGAGCTCCTACAATGAGCAGTTCTTC. This encodes CASSLLALSSYNEQFF. The chain employs TRBV7-3 and TRBJ2-1; maybe TRBD2 (6 bases). The V end was cut by 5 bases, the J end by 0 bases, with 14 bases between. The CDR3 extends over 16 amino acids. Germline CDR1 is SGHTA and CDR2 is FQGTGA.

This clonotype was recorded a few times. This chain joins TRBV14 and TRBJ2-7, with D tentatively TRBD2 (6 bases). Between the trimmed V and J ends, which lost 0 bases and 5 bases, there was a span of 14 bases. This CDR3 spans 15 amino acids. Germline-derived CDR1 and CDR2 are SGHDN and FVKESK. In nucleotides, the CDR3 is TGTGCCAGCAGCCAAGAAGCAGGAGGGGACGACGAGCAGTACTTC. It yields the protein CASSQEAGGDDEQYF.